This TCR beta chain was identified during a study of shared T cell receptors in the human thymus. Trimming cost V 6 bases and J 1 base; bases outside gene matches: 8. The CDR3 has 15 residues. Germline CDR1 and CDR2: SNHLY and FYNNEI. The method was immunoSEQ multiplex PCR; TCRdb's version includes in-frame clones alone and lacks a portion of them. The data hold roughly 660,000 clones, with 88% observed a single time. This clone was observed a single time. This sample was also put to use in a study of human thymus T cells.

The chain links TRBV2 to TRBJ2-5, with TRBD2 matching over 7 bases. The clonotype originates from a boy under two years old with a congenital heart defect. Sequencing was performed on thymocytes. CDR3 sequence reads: CASRGGDGFQETQYF. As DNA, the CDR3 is TGTGCCAGCAGGGGGGGGGACGGATTCCAAGAGACCCAGTACTTC.